A single sample gave rise to the 32 T cell receptor beta chains below, sequenced in a study of cytomegalovirus exposure and HLA in healthy donors. The study ran its PCR with 60 Vbeta and 13 Jbeta primers. Only in-frame clones appear in the TCRdb table, and some are missing; sequencing was by immunoSEQ multiplex PCR. The table records about 160,000 clones, approximately 77% of them present only once. What was sequenced was PBMCs. Receptor source: a male donor in good health and CMV-seropositive.

The V call is TRBV6-1, the J call TRBJ2-3; D is ambiguous. V shed 8 bases and J shed 1 base, with 10 bases lying between them. This CDR3 has 13 amino acids. Germline loops: CDR1 MNHNS, CDR2 SASEGT. The DNA of the CDR3 is TGTGCCAGCGTGACAACCGGCACAGATACGCAGTATTTT. Translation gives CASVTTGTDTQYF.

The chain couples TRBV14 to TRBJ1-2; D not resolved. The CDR3 has 14 amino acids. Trimming cost V 2 bases and J 5 bases, with 12 bases left between them. Germline V gene sequence: CDR1 SGHDN, CDR2 FVKESK. In DNA form, the CDR3 reads TGTGCCAGCAGCCAAACGGGGTCCCATTATGGCTACACCTTC. Amino acid sequence: CASSQTGSHYGYTF.

The DNA for the CDR3 is TGTGCCAGCAGCCTCGCTAGGGCGGGTGTCGAGACCCAGTACTTC. It encodes CASSLARAGVETQYF. The rearrangement joins TRBV11-2 to TRBJ2-5; possible D gene TRBD2, 5 bases. Between the trimmed V and J ends, which lost 5 bases and 5 bases, there was a span of 18 bases. CDR1 SGHAT and CDR2 FQNNGV come from the germline V gene. The CDR3 has 15 residues.

The chain carries TRBV19 and TRBJ2-3; 8 bases agree with TRBD1. This CDR3 is built from 14 residues. Germline loops: CDR1 LNHDA, CDR2 SQIVND (reference sequence). V trimming: 8 bases; J trimming: 4 bases; junction bases outside the gene matches: 8. In nucleotides, the CDR3 is TGTGCCAGTCAACCGACAGGGGCAGCAGATACGCAGTATTTT. It yields the protein CASQPTGAADTQYF.

On this clone: At one of its ends the junction is not consistent with the germline gene, which may arise from a read error. The chain recombines TRBV2 with TRBJ1-4, with a possible D match to TRBD1 (6 bases). CDR1 is SNHLY and CDR2 is FYNNEI in the germline V gene. The CDR3 sequence is 14 residues long. CDR3 residues: CASSDSAINEKLVF. CDR3 nucleotide sequence: TGTGCCAGTTCGGACAGCGCGATTAATGAAAAACTGGTTTTT.

This sequence joins TRBV2 and TRBJ2-1, with 13 bases that match TRBD2. The ends lost 5 bases at V and 7 bases at J; junction bases unmatched: 11. The CDR3 extends over 17 amino acids. Germline V gene lookup returns CDR1 SNHLY and CDR2 FYNNEI. Written as DNA, the CDR3 is TGTGCCAGCAGTCCCTTACTAGCGGGGGGGCCTGGGAATGAGCAGTTCTTC. Its protein product is CASSPLLAGGPGNEQFF.

Regarding this clone: The junction shows a germline mismatch at one end, possibly a read error. The CDR3 DNA follows: TGTTCCAGCAGCTTACAAGAGGGGGTTTTAGATCAGCCCCAGCATTTT. It codes for CSSSLQEGVLDQPQHF. The rearrangement joins TRBV7-9 to TRBJ1-5; possibly TRBD1 for D (6 bases). CDR3 size: 16 residues. Germline assignment: CDR1 SEHNR and CDR2 FQNEAQ (reference sequence). The whole variable domain, remainder taken from reference TRBV7-9 and TRBJ1-5, is DTGVSQNPRHKITKRGQNVTFRCDPISEHNRLYWYRQTLGQGPEFLTYFQNEAQLEKSRLLSDRFSAERPKGSFSTLEIQRTEQGDSAMYLCSSSLQEGVLDQPQHFGDGTRLSIL.

This clone was picked up one time. This rearrangement joins TRBV28 to TRBJ1-1; D gene unclear. The V and J ends lost 6 bases and 4 bases respectively, with 9 bases between them. Looked up from germline, CDR1 is MDHEN and CDR2 is SYDVKM. This CDR3 region has 12 residues. The CDR3 reads CASRLSLTEAFF. CDR3 nucleotides: TGTGCCAGCAGGTTAAGCCTCACTGAAGCTTTCTTT.

V usage is TRBV7-2 and J usage is TRBJ2-1; 13 nucleotides match TRBD2. The germline V gene has CDR1 SGHTA and CDR2 FQGNSA. V lost 5 bases to trimming and J lost 6 bases; unmatched junction nucleotides: 1. The CDR3 runs 14 residues. CDR3 sequence: CASSRLAGGNEQFF. The DNA for the CDR3 is TGTGCCAGCAGCCGACTAGCGGGGGGCAATGAGCAGTTCTTC. Full variable domain (missing parts from reference TRBV7-2 and TRBJ2-1): GAGVSQSPSNKVTEKGKDVELRCDPISGHTALYWYRQSLGQGLEFLIYFQGNSAPDKSGLPSDRFSAERTGGSVSTLTIQRTQQEDSAVYLCASSRLAGGNEQFFGPGTRLTVL.

To note about this clone: A junction end diverges from the germline sequence, so it may reflect a read error. The V and J genes are TRBV7-7 and TRBJ2-7, with D possibly TRBD2 on 7 matching bases. The CDR3 is 15 residues long. Germline V gene lookup returns CDR1 SSHAT and CDR2 FNYEAQ (reference sequence). CDR3 sequence (DNA): TGTGCTAGCAGCGCCACTTGGGGGGGGGCAGGCGAGCAGTACTTC. This codes for CASSATWGGAGEQYF.

This chain links TRBV6-1 with TRBJ2-7, with D tentatively TRBD1 (5 bases). The germline CDR1 and CDR2 sequences are MNHNS and SASEGT. V lost 4 bases to trimming and J lost 2 bases, with 12 bases between them. The CDR3 extends over 14 amino acids. The DNA for the CDR3 is TGTGCCAGCAGTGTACAAGGGGTCACCTACGAGCAGTACTTC. Amino acids: CASSVQGVTYEQYF.

For this clone: The same CDR3 arises from other DNA sequences in this sample as well. The CDR3 region is CASRPPRPGETQYF. The DNA of the CDR3 is TGTGCCAGCCGTCCGCCGCGGCCGGGGGAGACCCAGTACTTC. The V gene is TRBV7-8, the J gene TRBJ2-5; D may be TRBD2 (5 bases). CDR3 length equals 14 residues. V lost 8 bases and J lost 5, with 18 bases in between. In germline, CDR1 is SGHVS, CDR2 FQNEAQ.

The chain employs TRBV4-1 and TRBJ2-1, with D possibly TRBD2 on 6 matching bases. The CDR3 has 16 amino acids. V was clipped by 1 base and J by 9 bases, with 19 bases between them. Germline-derived CDR1 and CDR2 are MGHRA and YSYEKL. DNA for the CDR3: TGCGCCAGCAGCCAAGTTCGACCTGCCCTCGGGGGTGAGCAGTTCTTC. This gives the protein CASSQVRPALGGEQFF.

This clone occurred a few times. The chain combines TRBV2 with TRBJ1-5; possible D gene TRBD1, 6 bases. Per the germline V gene, CDR1 is SNHLY and CDR2 is FYNNEI. The CDR3 covers 15 residues. The V end was cut by 3 bases, the J end by 4 bases, with 13 bases between. The CDR3 sequence: CASSDFGGQNQPQHF. CDR3 bases: TGTGCCAGCAGTGATTTTGGGGGCCAAAATCAGCCCCAGCATTTT.

The V and J genes are TRBV5-6 and TRBJ1-4, with D perhaps matching TRBD1 (6 bases). The germline V gene encodes CDR1 SGHDT and CDR2 YYEEEE. There are 14 residues in the CDR3. Trimming took 0 bases from V and 6 from J, leaving 9 bases between them. The CDR3 coding sequence is TGTGCCAGCAGCTTGGTAGGGGGTCATGAAAAACTGTTTTTT. The encoded protein is CASSLVGGHEKLFF.

This chain links TRBV7-6 with TRBJ1-6; 8 bases are shared with TRBD1. The J segment lost 7 bases and the V segment lost 5 bases, leaving 7 bases of the junction unmatched. The length of the CDR3 is 15 residues. The germline CDR1 and CDR2 sequences are SGHVS and FNYEAQ. The CDR3 coding sequence is TGTGCCAGCAGCGCCTGGACAGGGTTGAATTCACCCCTCCACTTT. Protein sequence: CASSAWTGLNSPLHF.

The gene calls are TRBV5-1 and TRBJ1-1, with D perhaps TRBD1 (5 bases). The CDR3 totals 13 residues. Germline assignment: CDR1 SGHRS and CDR2 YFSETQ. V lost 4 bases, J lost 5 bases, and 12 bases lay in between. The CDR3 nucleotides are TGCGCCAGCAGCCGGGGGGTCGGGACTGAAGCTTTCTTT. As protein: CASSRGVGTEAFF.

The chain is built from TRBV5-6 and TRBJ1-2, with TRBD1 matching 8 bases. CDR1 and CDR2 from the germline V gene are SGHDT and YYEEEE. V lost 4 bases, J lost 8 bases, and 10 bases stayed unmatched. The CDR3 runs to 14 residues. The CDR3 is CASSHSGTGRGYTF. In DNA, the CDR3 is TGTGCCAGCAGCCATTCCGGGACAGGTAGGGGCTACACCTTC.

A few counts support this clone. The chain carries TRBV6-5 and TRBJ2-4; TRBD1 matches 7 bases. With 2 bases clipped from V and 6 bases from J, the junction kept 7 bases outside the gene matches. Germline-derived CDR1 and CDR2 are MNHEY and SVGAGI. This CDR3 contains 15 residues. The DNA for the CDR3 is TGTGCCAGCAGTTACGTCTCAGGGGGAAGAAACATTCAGTACTTC. Translated, it gives CASSYVSGGRNIQYF.

The rearrangement links TRBV5-1 to TRBJ1-2; 7 positions agree with TRBD1. V dropped 5 bases and J dropped 8; count of bases not matched to a gene: 18. The CDR3 has 16 residues. The germline V gene encodes CDR1 SGHRS and CDR2 YFSETQ. CDR3 loop: CASSLQPDRDVYGYTF. In DNA form, the CDR3 reads TGCGCCAGCAGTCTGCAGCCCGACAGGGATGTCTACGGCTACACCTTC.

The chain links TRBV5-1 to TRBJ2-5; the D gene is possibly TRBD1 (6 bases). From germline, CDR1 is SGHRS and CDR2 YFSETQ. V lost 2 bases and J 5 bases, leaving 10 bases between the germline ends. This CDR3 is built from 13 residues. The CDR3 coding sequence is TGCGCCAGCAGCTTACAGGGAGAGGAGACCCAGTACTTC. As protein: CASSLQGEETQYF.

The V call is TRBV6-5, the J call TRBJ1-2; D uncertain. The CDR3 is made up of 11 amino acids. Germline CDR1 reads MNHEY; CDR2 reads SVGAGI. The germline V and J ends were trimmed by 6 bases and 13 bases, with 15 bases remaining between them. The CDR3 DNA reads as TGTGCCAGCAGGAGCGACGGAATACCCACCTTC. Its protein product is CASRSDGIPTF.

The J gene is TRBJ1-2, the V gene TRBV5-1; D is perhaps TRBD1 (6 bases). V gave up 4 bases and J gave up 5 bases, with 18 bases separating them. Germline V gene lookup returns CDR1 SGHRS and CDR2 YFSETQ. The CDR3 has 15 residues. This chain's CDR3 is CASSLYQGPLYGYTF. CDR3 bases: TGCGCCAGCAGCCTCTATCAGGGGCCCCTGTATGGCTACACCTTC.

The rearrangement links TRBV4-3 to TRBJ1-2; D possibly corresponds to TRBD1 (6 bases). The CDR3 runs to 15 residues. V was cut by 1 base and J by 2 bases, with 11 bases left in between. Germline-derived CDR1 and CDR2 are LGHNA and YSLEER. CDR3: CASSQVLDRNYGYTF. DNA of the CDR3: TGCGCCAGCAGCCAAGTATTAGACAGGAACTATGGCTACACCTTC.

This chain joins TRBV30 and TRBJ2-2; D uncertain. The CDR3 spans 12 residues. The V and J ends lost 4 bases and 0 bases respectively, with 3 bases between them. Germline lookup yields CDR1 GTSNPN and CDR2 SVGIG (reference sequence). The CDR3: CAWTANTGELFF. The CDR3 DNA follows: TGTGCCTGGACAGCGAACACCGGGGAGCTGTTTTTT.

The V call is TRBV5-4, the J call TRBJ2-7, with no clear D. Trimming removed 5 bases from V and 6 bases from J, with 9 bases in between. Germline V CDR1 and CDR2: SGHNT, YYREEE (reference sequence). CDR3 length equals 11 residues. CDR3 DNA: TGTGCCAGCAGTTATCCCGGCGAGCAGTACTTC. It specifies CASSYPGEQYF.

The chain carries TRBV19 and TRBJ2-2; 8 positions agree with TRBD2. This CDR3 has 14 residues. CDR1 is LNHDA, CDR2 SQIVND, per germline (reference sequence). The J segment lost 6 bases and the V segment lost 10 bases, leaving 10 bases of the junction unmatched. The DNA for the CDR3 is TGTGCCACTCGAGGGCGGGGGGAGGCCGGGGAGCTGTTTTTT. Its protein is CATRGRGEAGELFF. The variable domain in full, with the rest retrieved from reference TRBV19 and TRBJ2-2, is DGGITQSPKYLFRKEGQNVTLSCEQNLNHDAMYWYRQDPGQGLRLIYYSQIVNDFQKGDIAEGYSVSREKKESFPLTVTSAQKNPTAFYLCATRGRGEAGELFFGEGSRLTVL.

This clone appeared a few times. This chain joins TRBV4-3 and TRBJ2-7; 11 bases are a match to TRBD2. The CDR3 loop spans 15 amino acids. Germline-derived CDR1 and CDR2 are LGHNA and YSLEER. The V segment lost 0 bases and the J segment 6 bases; nucleotides outside the gene matches: 4. Here the CDR3 reads CASSQEGTSGSEQYF. The CDR3 DNA reads as TGCGCCAGCAGCCAAGAGGGGACTAGCGGTTCCGAGCAGTACTTC.

V usage is TRBV30 and J usage is TRBJ2-3, with 9 bases matching TRBD2. The CDR3 sequence is 18 residues long. The V segment lost 0 bases and the J segment 4 bases; nucleotides outside the gene matches: 14. CDR1 and CDR2 from the germline V gene are GTSNPN and SVGIG (reference sequence). CDR3 coding DNA: TGTGCCTGGAGTGTGCAGCGGGGGGCCTTCGCTCCCGCAGATACGCAGTATTTT. This gives the protein CAWSVQRGAFAPADTQYF. Complete variable domain (other parts from reference TRBV30 and TRBJ2-3): SQTIHQWPATLVQPVGSPLSLECTVEGTSNPNLYWYRQAAGRGLQLLFYSVGIGQISSEVPQNLSASRPQDRQFILSSKKLLLSDSGFYLCAWSVQRGAFAPADTQYFGPGTRLTVL.

This chain uses TRBV6-5 with TRBJ2-1; tentative D call: TRBD1 (6 bases). Germline-derived CDR1 and CDR2 are MNHEY and SVGAGI. The CDR3 contains 14 residues. Trimming left V 3 bases short and J 6 bases short, with 12 bases between. The CDR3 loop reads CASSYSRGRNEQFF. Written as DNA, the CDR3 is TGTGCCAGCAGTTATTCCAGGGGTCGCAATGAGCAGTTCTTC.

The V call is TRBV6-5, the J call TRBJ1-1; 8 nucleotides agree with TRBD1. Per germline, CDR1 MNHEY and CDR2 SVGAGI. The junction had 2 bases not matched to a gene; V was cut back by 2 bases and J by 0 bases. The CDR3 has 15 amino acids. CDR3: CASSYGDRMNTEAFF. In nucleotides, the CDR3 is TGTGCCAGCAGTTACGGGGACAGGATGAACACTGAAGCTTTCTTT.

The V call is TRBV7-2, the J call TRBJ2-1, with 10 bases identical to TRBD2. The CDR3 loop spans 16 amino acids. Germline V CDR1 and CDR2: SGHTA, FQGNSA. With 3 bases clipped from V and 7 bases from J, the junction kept 9 bases outside the gene matches. The CDR3 sequence: CASSFLAGAGGNEQFF. The DNA for the CDR3 is TGTGCCAGCAGCTTCCTAGCGGGGGCGGGCGGGAATGAGCAGTTCTTC.